The 22 T cell receptor beta chains presented below share a single source sample, sequenced in a study of cytotoxic CD8 clonotypes in ibrutinib-treated CLL. Sequenced by immunoSEQ multiplex PCR; TCRdb stores in-frame clones only, minus some. The data contain about 140,000 clones, roughly 80% of them singletons. The input for sequencing was PBMCs, taken after 12 months of ibrutinib treatment. All receptors come from a human donor with chronic lymphocytic leukemia.

CDR3 amino acids: CASSLQAELYEQYF. The CDR3 coding sequence is TGTGCCAGCAGTCTCCAGGCAGAACTTTACGAGCAGTACTTC. This sequence joins TRBV27 and TRBJ2-7; D is unclear. Trimming took off 5 bases at V and 4 bases at J, with 15 bases between the two ends. In germline, CDR1 is MNHEY, CDR2 SMNVEV (reference sequence). CDR3 length equals 14 residues.

This clone was recorded only once. The chain has TRBV6-5 and TRBJ2-7; D could derive from TRBD1 or TRBD2 (5 bases each). Deletions cut 6 bases from V and 2 bases from J, with 11 bases between. CDR3 length: 13 amino acids. CDR1 is MNHEY, CDR2 SVGAGI, per germline. CDR3 in amino acids: CASSWDVAYEQYF. In nucleotides, the CDR3 is TGTGCCAGCAGCTGGGACGTAGCCTACGAGCAGTACTTC.

The gene calls are TRBV27 and TRBJ2-7; tentatively, D is TRBD2 (6 bases). The length of the CDR3 is 15 residues. Trimming took 5 bases from V and 2 from J, leaving 16 bases between them. Germline lookup yields CDR1 MNHEY and CDR2 SMNVEV (reference sequence). In DNA, the CDR3 is TGTGCCAGCAGTCCGGGACTCCGCTTGCCCTACGAGCAGTACTTC. The encoded protein is CASSPGLRLPYEQYF.

There are many counts of this clone. CDR3 sequence reads: CASSDIEKLFF. CDR3 DNA sequence: TGTGCCAGCAGTGATATTGAAAAACTGTTTTTT. This chain connects TRBV6-1 to TRBJ1-4; the D is unclear. V dropped 3 bases and J dropped 7 bases, with 3 bases sitting between them. The CDR3 length is 11 residues. From germline, CDR1 is MNHNS and CDR2 SASEGT.

The chain employs TRBV19 and TRBJ2-1; no firm D call. Per the germline V gene, CDR1 is LNHDA and CDR2 is SQIVND (reference sequence). V was pared by 1 base and J by 9 bases, with 16 bases between. This CDR3 is built from 15 residues. DNA for the CDR3: TGTGCCAGTAGTATAGTGGCCGCCGCTGACATTGAGCAGTTCTTC. Amino acid sequence: CASSIVAAADIEQFF.

This sequence joins TRBV7-3 and TRBJ2-7, with a weak D call TRBD1 (5 bases). The CDR3 has 14 residues. CDR1 SGHTA and CDR2 FQGTGA come from the germline V gene. V lost 6 bases and J lost 0, with 12 bases in between. The CDR3 sequence is CASRPDRNSYEQYF. CDR3 sequence (DNA): TGTGCCAGCAGACCAGACAGAAACTCCTACGAGCAGTACTTC.

The rearrangement joins TRBV5-1 to TRBJ1-6; D is perhaps TRBD1 (6 bases). CDR3 length: 14 residues. Germline lookup yields CDR1 SGHRS and CDR2 YFSETQ. Deletions cut 5 bases from V and 8 bases from J, with 14 bases between. CDR3 in amino acids: CASSFGGRDSPLHF. Here the CDR3 DNA reads TGCGCCAGCAGTTTCGGGGGCAGGGATTCACCCCTCCACTTT.

The CDR3 DNA sequence: TGTGCCAGCAGTCTGACAGGGTATGGAAACACCATATATTTT. Protein sequence: CASSLTGYGNTIYF. The V and J genes are TRBV28 and TRBJ1-3; 7 bases align to TRBD1. This CDR3 has 14 amino acids. Germline CDR1 and CDR2: MDHEN and SYDVKM. The trim removed 5 bases at V and 3 bases at J, leaving 4 bases unmatched.

The chain uses TRBV28 and TRBJ2-1, with 9 bases fitting TRBD1. Germline V gene data show CDR1 as MDHEN and CDR2 as SYDVKM. CDR3 size: 15 residues. Trimming cost V 6 bases and J 5 bases; bases outside gene matches: 8. The CDR3 protein is CASRLYRGPHNEQFF. The DNA of the CDR3 is TGTGCCAGCAGACTTTACAGGGGGCCGCACAATGAGCAGTTCTTC.

The chain recombines TRBV7-8 with TRBJ1-5; 9 bases are a match to TRBD1. Germline CDR1 and CDR2: SGHVS and FQNEAQ. After removal of 5 bases from V and 2 bases from J, the junction contained 4 bases not matched to a gene. The length of the CDR3 is 15 residues. The CDR3, as DNA: TGTGCCAGCAGCGTACAGGGGGCCGGCAATCAGCCCCAGCATTTT. Translation: CASSVQGAGNQPQHF.

This clone was seen a single time. This chain links TRBV30 with TRBJ1-2; D call uncertain. V lost 0 bases to trimming and J lost 2 bases, with 7 bases between them. The germline V gene has CDR1 GTSNPN and CDR2 SVGIG (reference sequence). This CDR3 has 13 residues. Here the CDR3 reads CAWSVVQNYGYTF. CDR3 in DNA: TGTGCCTGGAGTGTTGTACAGAACTATGGCTACACCTTC. The variable domain in full, with the rest retrieved from reference TRBV30 and TRBJ1-2, is SQTIHQWPATLVQPVGSPLSLECTVEGTSNPNLYWYRQAAGRGLQLLFYSVGIGQISSEVPQNLSASRPQDRQFILSSKKLLLSDSGFYLCAWSVVQNYGYTFGSGTRLTVV.

A remark on this clone: A read error may explain this, as a much larger clone is one base away. The chain employs TRBV7-2 and TRBJ1-1, with D tentatively TRBD1 (6 bases). The V and J ends lost 5 bases and 1 base respectively, with 8 bases between them. Germline-derived CDR1 and CDR2 are SGHTA and FQGNSA. The length of the CDR3 is 13 residues. CDR3 in DNA: TGTGCCAGCAGCCCACAGGGGAACACTGAAGCTTTCTTT. This codes for CASSPQGNTEAFF.

The chain combines TRBV27 with TRBJ2-7; 9 positions agree with TRBD1. Germline CDR1 MNHEY, CDR2 SMNVEV (reference sequence). After removal of 3 bases from V and 2 bases from J, the junction contained 8 bases not matched to a gene. The CDR3 loop spans 16 amino acids. For the CDR3, the DNA is TGTGCCAGCAGTTTGGACGTAGGACAGGGGCCCTACGAGCAGTACTTC. Amino acids: CASSLDVGQGPYEQYF.

The sample holds a few counts of this clone. The rearrangement joins TRBV19 to TRBJ1-2; a possible D gene is TRBD1 (6 bases). This CDR3 has 14 amino acids. Trimming removed 8 bases at V and 5 bases at J, with 18 bases between. The germline V gene has CDR1 LNHDA and CDR2 SQIVND (reference sequence). This CDR3 reads CASDPGTTFYGYTF. Written as DNA, the CDR3 is TGTGCCAGTGACCCCGGGACAACTTTTTATGGCTACACCTTC.

The chain joins TRBV4-2 to TRBJ1-5; unclear D gene. The germline V gene has CDR1 LGHNA and CDR2 YNFKEQ. The CDR3 extends over 15 amino acids. Trimming pared 3 bases from V and 1 base from J, leaving 10 bases between. The CDR3 here is CASSHFRASNQPQHF. The DNA of the CDR3 is TGTGCCAGCAGCCATTTCAGAGCGAGCAATCAGCCCCAGCATTTT.

The chain combines TRBV14 with TRBJ1-6; 7 positions agree with TRBD1. Germline trimming cut 1 base from V and 11 bases from J; bases unmatched to any gene: 2. The germline gives CDR1 SGHDN, CDR2 FVKESK. CDR3 size: 13 residues. The CDR3 reads CASSQGQGPPLHF. CDR3 coding DNA: TGTGCCAGCAGCCAAGGACAGGGTCCACCCCTCCACTTT.

V and J are TRBV18 and TRBJ1-2, with a tentative D call TRBD1 (6 bases). Germline CDR1 is KGHSH and CDR2 is LQKENI. V lost 3 bases, J lost 4 bases, and 12 bases lay in between. This CDR3 has 14 residues. CDR3 in DNA: TGTGCCAGCTCACCGTCAGGGGCGAGCTATGGCTACACCTTC. Translated, it gives CASSPSGASYGYTF.

The gene calls are TRBV7-9 and TRBJ2-7; D perhaps matches TRBD2 (5 bases). From germline, CDR1 is SEHNR and CDR2 FQNEAQ (reference sequence). The CDR3 totals 13 residues. V lost 6 bases to trimming and J lost 6 bases, with 15 bases between them. In DNA, the CDR3 is TGTGCCAGCAGGGACGGAGGTTCTATCGAGCAGTACTTC. As protein: CASRDGGSIEQYF.

This clone appeared a single time. This chain joins TRBV21-1 and TRBJ2-3; the table names TRBD1, a call not compared with the DNA. TRBV21-1 is a known pseudogene. The CDR3 covers 20 residues. The DNA of the CDR3 is TGTGCCAGCAGCAAAGCTCCAGGGGGCGCGTCGGGGTTAGGCACAGATACGCAGTATTTT. Protein product: CASSKAPGGASGLGTDTQYF.

With regard to this clone: This sample also contains other DNA sequences that code for the same CDR3. CDR3 amino acids: CASSDTNQPQHF. In DNA, the CDR3 is TGTGCCAGCAGTGATACGAATCAGCCCCAGCATTTT. This chain joins TRBV2 and TRBJ1-5; D remains unclear. The CDR3 has 12 amino acids. Trimming stripped 3 bases from V and 4 bases from J, with 4 bases between. CDR1 is SNHLY and CDR2 is FYNNEI in the germline V gene.

The genes are TRBV28 and TRBJ2-1; TRBD2 agrees at 13 bases. CDR3 length: 16 amino acids. J lost 6 bases, V lost 1 base, and 3 bases had no gene match. The germline V gene encodes CDR1 MDHEN and CDR2 SYDVKM. The CDR3 here is CASSLSGTSGINEQFF. The CDR3 DNA follows: TGTGCCAGCAGTTTATCCGGGACTAGCGGGATCAATGAGCAGTTCTTC.

The chain combines TRBV7-8 with TRBJ2-1, with D possibly being TRBD1 (6 bases). Trimming removed 5 bases at V and 15 bases at J, with 23 bases between. The CDR3 extends over 14 amino acids. Germline loops: CDR1 SGHVS, CDR2 FQNEAQ. The CDR3 loop is CASSPNAGTLEGFF. CDR3 coding DNA: TGTGCCAGCAGCCCTAATGCCGGGACACTAGAGGGGTTCTTC.